This TCR beta chain was profiled in a study of T cells in Graves' hyperthyroidism and ophthalmopathy. Study background: Upon initial diagnosis and before any treatment, peripheral blood was collected. Overall study results and limits: Expanded thyroid clonotypes (above 0.001) were mostly also found in blood.

From RNA transcripts, TCR beta CDR3 regions were amplified. Primed by the HTBI set, a first-round RT-PCR was run on the TCR CDR3. TCRdb re-derived calls from the multiplex PCR reads in MiXCR, one entry per CDR3 protein. The sample gives hundreds of thousands of distinct CDR3 sequences, roughly 15% of which show up once; about 37% is in the top ten. With regard to this clonotype: The antigen remains unidentified. The junction and the germline gene differ at one end; a read error may be behind it.

Enrolled ophthalmopathy patients presented with a Clinical Activity Score of at least 3, a NOSPECS grade of at least 4, and disease duration under 3 months. Source material for PBMCs was about 10 ml fresh peripheral blood. The length of the CDR3 is 16 residues. Sequences were obtained from blood. The sequence came from a middle-aged woman with Graves' ophthalmopathy. V gene TRBV12-3 or TRBV12-4 combines with J gene TRBJ2-3; 7 bases agree with TRBD1. CDR3 bases: TGTGCCAGCAGTGTCGATAGGACAGGCTCCACCGATAAGCAGTATTTT. Translating it yields CASSVDRTGSTDKQYF.